This T cell receptor beta chain was retrieved from a study of cytomegalovirus exposure and HLA in healthy donors. Profiling relied on immunoSEQ multiplex PCR, and the TCRdb table lists in-frame clones only, not all of them. The sample shows around 140,000 clones, 94% of them seen only once. Germline CDR1 is SGHRS and CDR2 is YFSETQ. This CDR3 has 13 residues. V was clipped by 5 bases and J by 1 base, with 9 bases between them. The V call is TRBV5-1, the J call TRBJ2-5; D not resolved. Sequenced: PBMCs. This TCR came from a man aged 18-30 years in good health and CMV-seropositive. CDR3 DNA: TGCGCCAGCAGTCCCACTCCCCAAGAGACCCAGTACTTC. Its protein product is CASSPTPQETQYF.